The entry below gives a single T cell receptor beta chain sequence along with its context. The target antigen is unknown. This record belongs to a study of post-analysis software for immune sequencing data. Turning to the study itself: Relapsing-remitting, secondary progressive and progressive-relapsing multiple sclerosis courses were included. Study results and caveats: In multiple sclerosis, normalized Chao1 diversity was significantly below that of controls. Several TRBV segments (TRBV5-6, TRBV5-1 and TRBV20-1 among them) occurred more frequently in patients than in controls.

The CDR3 is 15 residues long. V was trimmed by 0 bases and J by 1 base, leaving 10 bases between them. CDR1 is SGDLS, CDR2 YYNGEE, per germline. Unique molecular identifiers were carried by the TCR beta cDNA libraries. TCRdb ran MiXCR on the PCR reads and lists one entry per CDR3 protein. The sample lists roughly 620,000 distinct CDR3 sequences, 44% occurring once. Sequencing was performed on blood. The rearrangement links TRBV9 to TRBJ1-1; D not certain. The sequence derives from a girl between 5 and 17 years old with multiple sclerosis. CDR3 amino acids: CASSVVPNSNTEAFF. CDR3 DNA sequence: TGTGCCAGCAGCGTAGTCCCAAACTCGAACACTGAAGCTTTCTTT.